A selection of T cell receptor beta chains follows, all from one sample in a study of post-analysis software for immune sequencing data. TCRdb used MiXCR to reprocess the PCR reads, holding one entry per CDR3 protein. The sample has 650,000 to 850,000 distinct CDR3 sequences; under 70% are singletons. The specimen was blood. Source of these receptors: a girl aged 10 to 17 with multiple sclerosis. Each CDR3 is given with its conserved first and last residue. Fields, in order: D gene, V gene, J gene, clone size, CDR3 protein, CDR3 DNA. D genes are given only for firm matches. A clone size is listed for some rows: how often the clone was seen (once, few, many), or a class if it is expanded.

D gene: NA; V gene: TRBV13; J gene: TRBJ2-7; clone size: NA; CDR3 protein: CASSLDLGPKYEQYF; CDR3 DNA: TGTGCCAGCAGCTTAGACCTGGGTCCTAAATACGAGCAGTACTTC
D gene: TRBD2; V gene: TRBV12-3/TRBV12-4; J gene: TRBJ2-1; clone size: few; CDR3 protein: CASSPRGLASNEQFF; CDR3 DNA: TGTGCCAGCAGCCCTAGGGGACTAGCGTCCAATGAGCAGTTCTTC
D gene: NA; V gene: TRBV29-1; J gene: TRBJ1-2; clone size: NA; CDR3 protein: CSVDMGGYTF; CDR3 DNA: TGCAGCGTTGATATGGGGGGCTACACCTTC
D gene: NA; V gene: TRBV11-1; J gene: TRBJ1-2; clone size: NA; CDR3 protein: CASSGRTVNYGYTF; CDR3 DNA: TGTGCCAGCAGCGGAAGGACAGTAAACTATGGCTACACCTTC
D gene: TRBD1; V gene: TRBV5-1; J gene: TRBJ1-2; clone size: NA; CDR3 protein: CACSSTGTGFYGYTF; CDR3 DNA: TGCGCCTGCAGCTCCACCGGGACAGGGTTCTATGGCTACACCTTC
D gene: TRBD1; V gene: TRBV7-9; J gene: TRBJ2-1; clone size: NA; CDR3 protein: CASSLEGKRQGNEQFF; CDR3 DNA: TGTGCCAGCAGCTTAGAAGGAAAACGACAGGGGAATGAGCAGTTCTTC
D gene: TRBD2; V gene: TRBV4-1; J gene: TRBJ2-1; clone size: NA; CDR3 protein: CASSQDGSGGSLDEQFF; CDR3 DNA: TGCGCCAGCAGCCAAGATGGAAGCGGGGGGTCCCTGGATGAGCAGTTCTTC
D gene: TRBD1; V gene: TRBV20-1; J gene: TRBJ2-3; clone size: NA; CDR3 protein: CSATPGGAGDTQYF; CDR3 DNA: TGCAGTGCTACCCCAGGGGGCGCAGGAGATACGCAGTATTTT
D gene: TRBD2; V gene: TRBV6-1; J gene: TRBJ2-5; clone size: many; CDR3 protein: CASSGLAGGQETQYF; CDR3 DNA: TGTGCCAGCAGTGGACTAGCGGGAGGGCAAGAGACCCAGTACTTC
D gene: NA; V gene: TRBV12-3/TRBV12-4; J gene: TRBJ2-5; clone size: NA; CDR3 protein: CASSLGRAVETQYF; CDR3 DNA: TGTGCCAGCAGTTTGGGCAGGGCGGTAGAGACCCAGTACTTC
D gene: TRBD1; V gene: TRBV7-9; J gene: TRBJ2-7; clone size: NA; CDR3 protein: CASSQGQGKHYEQYF; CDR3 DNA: TGTGCCAGCAGCCAGGGACAGGGAAAACACTACGAGCAGTACTTC
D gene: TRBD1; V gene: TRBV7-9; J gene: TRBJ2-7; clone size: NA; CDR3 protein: CASSSRDRDHEQYF; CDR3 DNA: TGTGCCAGCAGCTCCCGGGACAGGGACCACGAGCAGTACTTC
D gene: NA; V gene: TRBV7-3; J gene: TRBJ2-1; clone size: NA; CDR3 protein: CASSAFYNEQFF; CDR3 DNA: TGTGCCAGCAGCGCCTTCTACAATGAGCAGTTCTTC
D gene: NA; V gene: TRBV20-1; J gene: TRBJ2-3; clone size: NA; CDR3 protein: CSYSGTSTDTQYF; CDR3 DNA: TGCAGTTACTCCGGGACTAGCACAGATACGCAGTATTTT
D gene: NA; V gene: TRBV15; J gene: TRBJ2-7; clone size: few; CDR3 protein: CATSIGGPPSDEQYF; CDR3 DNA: TGTGCCACCAGCATTGGGGGACCCCCCAGCGACGAGCAGTACTTC
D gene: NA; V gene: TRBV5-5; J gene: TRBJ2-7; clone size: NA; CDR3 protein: CASTPSDYEQYF; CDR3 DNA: TGTGCCAGCACCCCGTCCGACTACGAGCAGTACTTC
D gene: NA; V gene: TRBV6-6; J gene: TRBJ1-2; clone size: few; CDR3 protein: CASSYDRETYGYTF; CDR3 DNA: TGTGCCAGCAGTTACGACCGAGAGACTTATGGCTACACCTTC
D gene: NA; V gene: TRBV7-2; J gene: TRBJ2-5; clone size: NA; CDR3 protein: CASSLAVLSGSQYF; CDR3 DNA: TGTGCCAGCAGCTTAGCAGTCCTGAGCGGATCGCAGTACTTC
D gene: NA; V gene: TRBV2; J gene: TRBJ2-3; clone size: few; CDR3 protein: CASSGGRGYTQYF; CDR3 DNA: TGTGCCAGCAGTGGGGGCCGCGGGTATACGCAGTATTTT
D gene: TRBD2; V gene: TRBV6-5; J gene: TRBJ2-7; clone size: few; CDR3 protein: CASSYLQGGGEQYF; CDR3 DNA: TGTGCCAGCAGTTACCTGCAGGGCGGGGGCGAGCAGTACTTC
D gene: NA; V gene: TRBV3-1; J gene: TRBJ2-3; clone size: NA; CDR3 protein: CASSQGPDTQYF; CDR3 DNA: TGTGCCAGCAGCCAAGGACCCGATACGCAGTATTTT
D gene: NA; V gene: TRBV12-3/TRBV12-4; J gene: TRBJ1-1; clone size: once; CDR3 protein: CASHGRGNTEAFF; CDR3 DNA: TGTGCCAGCCATGGAAGGGGGAACACTGAAGCTTTCTTT
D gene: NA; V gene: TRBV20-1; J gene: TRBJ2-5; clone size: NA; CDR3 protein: CSARGPQVVRIQETQYF; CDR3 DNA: TGCAGTGCTAGAGGACCCCAGGTTGTGCGAATACAAGAGACCCAGTACTTC
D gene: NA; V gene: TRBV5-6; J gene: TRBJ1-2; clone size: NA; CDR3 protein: CASSRKGRGNYGYTF; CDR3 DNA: TGTGCCAGCAGCCGAAAGGGCCGTGGTAACTATGGCTACACCTTC
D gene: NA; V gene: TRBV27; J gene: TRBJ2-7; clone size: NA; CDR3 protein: CASSPGAGGYEQYF; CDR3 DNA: TGTGCCAGCAGTCCGGGGGCAGGGGGCTACGAGCAGTACTTC
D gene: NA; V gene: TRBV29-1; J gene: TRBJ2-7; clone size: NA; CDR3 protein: CSVEVFRGEVDSYEQYF; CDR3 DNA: TGCAGCGTTGAAGTGTTCAGGGGGGAGGTGGACTCCTACGAGCAGTACTTC
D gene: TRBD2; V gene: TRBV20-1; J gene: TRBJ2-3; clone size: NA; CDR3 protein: CSARSFVGGGFTDTQYF; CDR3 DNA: TGCAGTGCTAGATCTTTCGTGGGCGGGGGATTCACAGATACGCAGTATTTT
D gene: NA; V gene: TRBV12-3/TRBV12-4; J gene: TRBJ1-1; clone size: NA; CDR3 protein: CASSFRPGEAFF; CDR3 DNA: TGTGCCAGCAGTTTCCGGCCCGGTGAAGCTTTCTTT
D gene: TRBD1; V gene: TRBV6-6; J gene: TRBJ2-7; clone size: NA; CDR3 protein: CASNGRDRGYEQYF; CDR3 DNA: TGTGCCAGCAACGGCCGGGACAGGGGGTACGAGCAGTACTTC
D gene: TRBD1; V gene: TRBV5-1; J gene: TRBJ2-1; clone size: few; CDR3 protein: CASSPQGVKGNEQFF; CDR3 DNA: TGCGCCAGCAGCCCGCAGGGGGTCAAGGGGAATGAGCAGTTCTTC
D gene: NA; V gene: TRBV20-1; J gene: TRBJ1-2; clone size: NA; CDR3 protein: CSARDVRGTHGYTF; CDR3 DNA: TGCAGTGCTAGAGACGTCAGGGGTACACATGGCTACACCTTC
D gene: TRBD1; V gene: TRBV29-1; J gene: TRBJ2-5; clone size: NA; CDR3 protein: CSAGQGGQETQYF; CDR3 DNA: TGCAGCGCAGGACAGGGAGGCCAGGAGACCCAGTACTTC
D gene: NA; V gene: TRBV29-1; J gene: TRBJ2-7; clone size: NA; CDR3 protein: CSVSGPQGYEQYF; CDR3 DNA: TGCAGCGTCTCAGGGCCCCAGGGCTACGAGCAGTACTTC
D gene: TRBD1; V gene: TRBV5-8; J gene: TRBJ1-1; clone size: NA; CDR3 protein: CASSLIDRGRTEAFF; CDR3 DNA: TGTGCCAGCAGCTTGATCGACAGGGGGCGAACTGAAGCTTTCTTT
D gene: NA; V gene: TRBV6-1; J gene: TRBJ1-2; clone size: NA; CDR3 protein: CASSENNYGYTF; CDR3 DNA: TGTGCCAGCAGTGAAAACAACTATGGCTACACCTTC
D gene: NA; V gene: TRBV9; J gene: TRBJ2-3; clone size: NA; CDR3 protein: CASSVVSSSDTQYF; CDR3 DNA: TGTGCCAGCAGCGTAGTGAGTTCTTCAGATACGCAGTATTTT
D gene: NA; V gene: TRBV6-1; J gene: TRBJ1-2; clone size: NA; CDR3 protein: CASREEGLYGYTF; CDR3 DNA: TGTGCCAGCAGGGAGGAGGGACTCTATGGCTACACCTTC
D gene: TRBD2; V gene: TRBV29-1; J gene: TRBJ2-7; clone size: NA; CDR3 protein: CSVRLASYEQYF; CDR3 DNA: TGCAGCGTCCGACTAGCGAGCTACGAGCAGTACTTC
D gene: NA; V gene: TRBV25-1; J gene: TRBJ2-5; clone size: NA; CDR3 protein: CASSSVGGSGTQYF; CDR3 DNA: TGTGCCAGCAGCAGCGTTGGGGGGTCGGGGACCCAGTACTTC
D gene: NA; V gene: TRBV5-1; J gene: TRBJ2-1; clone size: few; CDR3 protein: CASSSPGSGRYNEQFF; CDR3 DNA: TGCGCCAGCAGCTCCCCAGGGTCGGGGAGGTACAATGAGCAGTTCTTC
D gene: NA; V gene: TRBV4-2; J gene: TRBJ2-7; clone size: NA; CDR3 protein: CASSQDSGMESYEQYF; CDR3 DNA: TGTGCCAGCAGCCAAGATTCGGGGATGGAATCCTACGAGCAGTACTTC
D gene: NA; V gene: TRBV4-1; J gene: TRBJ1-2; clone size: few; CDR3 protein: CASSQLGGSYGYTF; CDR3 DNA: TGCGCCAGCAGCCAGCTCGGGGGGAGCTATGGCTACACCTTC
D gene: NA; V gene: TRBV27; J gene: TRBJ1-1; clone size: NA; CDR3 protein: CASSLWDGGNTEAFF; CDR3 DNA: TGTGCCAGCAGTTTATGGGACGGGGGAAACACTGAAGCTTTCTTT
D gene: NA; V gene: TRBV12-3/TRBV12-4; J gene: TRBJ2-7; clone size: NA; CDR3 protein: CASTLEGGASQTYEQYF; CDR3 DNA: TGTGCCAGCACCTTAGAAGGAGGAGCGAGCCAAACCTACGAGCAGTACTTC
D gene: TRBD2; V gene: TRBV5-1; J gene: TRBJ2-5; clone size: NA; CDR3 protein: CASSSPGGLAVQETQYF; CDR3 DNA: TGCGCCAGCAGCTCCCCTGGTGGGCTAGCGGTACAAGAGACCCAGTACTTC
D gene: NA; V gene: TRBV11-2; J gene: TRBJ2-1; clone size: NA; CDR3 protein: CASGRAGRDEQFF; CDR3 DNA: TGTGCCAGCGGGCGAGCGGGCCGAGATGAGCAGTTCTTC
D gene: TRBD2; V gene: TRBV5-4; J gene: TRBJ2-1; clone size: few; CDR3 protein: CASPGTSGSGSYNEQFF; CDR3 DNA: TGTGCCAGCCCTGGGACTAGCGGGAGCGGGTCCTACAATGAGCAGTTCTTC
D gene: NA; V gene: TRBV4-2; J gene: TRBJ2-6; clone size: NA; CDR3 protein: CASSQASGVIGSGANVLTF; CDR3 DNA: TGTGCCAGCAGCCAAGCGAGTGGCGTAATAGGCTCTGGGGCCAACGTCCTGACTTTC
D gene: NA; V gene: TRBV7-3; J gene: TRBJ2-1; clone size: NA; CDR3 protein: CASSLTGESSYNEQFF; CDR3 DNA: TGTGCCAGCAGCTTAACGGGGGAGAGCTCCTACAATGAGCAGTTCTTC
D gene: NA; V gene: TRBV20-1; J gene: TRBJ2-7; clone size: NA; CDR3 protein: CSARGAELYEQYF; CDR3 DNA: TGCAGTGCTCGCGGGGCCGAGCTATACGAGCAGTACTTC
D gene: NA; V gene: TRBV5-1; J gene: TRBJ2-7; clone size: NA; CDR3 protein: CASSSQTGYRNEQYF; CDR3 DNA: TGCGCCAGCAGCTCGCAAACGGGATATAGAAACGAGCAGTACTTC
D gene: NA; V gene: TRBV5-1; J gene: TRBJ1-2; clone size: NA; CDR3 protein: CASSYGNKEYGYTF; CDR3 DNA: TGCGCCAGCAGCTATGGAAATAAGGAATATGGCTACACCTTC
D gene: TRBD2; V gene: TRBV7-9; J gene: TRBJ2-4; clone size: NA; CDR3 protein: CASSLVPSGMAKNIQYF; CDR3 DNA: TGTGCCAGCAGCTTAGTCCCTAGCGGGATGGCCAAAAACATTCAGTACTTC
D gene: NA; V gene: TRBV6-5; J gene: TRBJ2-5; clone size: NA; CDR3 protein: CASSYSQTGEGGETQYF; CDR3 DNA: TGTGCCAGCAGTTACTCCCAGACAGGGGAGGGAGGAGAGACCCAGTACTTC
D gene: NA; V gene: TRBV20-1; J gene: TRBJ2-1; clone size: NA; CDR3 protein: CSASEALSSYNEQFF; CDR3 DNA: TGCAGTGCTAGTGAAGCCTTGAGCTCCTACAATGAGCAGTTCTTC